This TCR beta chain was identified during a study of T cells in Graves' hyperthyroidism and ophthalmopathy. Study-wide context: Peripheral blood sampling occurred at initial diagnosis, before any treatment.

This clonotype was detected ten times or more. The antigen is not known. Study-wide points: Blood also carried most thyroid clonotypes expanded above 0.001.

Germline CDR1 reads SEHNR; CDR2 reads FQNEAQ (reference sequence). Trimming took 5 bases from V and 8 from J, leaving 12 bases between them. There are 13 residues in the CDR3. Patients were aged 18 to 65, had disease duration under 2 months, and had newly diagnosed hyperthyroidism. RNA transcripts provided the source from which TCR beta CDR3 regions were amplified. The HTBI primer set drove a first-round RT-PCR of the TCR CDR3. TCRdb re-called the multiplex PCR reads with MiXCR, one entry per CDR3 protein. The sample has some 500,000 distinct CDR3 sequences, about 15% seen once. The receptor comes from a woman under 30 with Graves' hyperthyroidism. This sequence joins TRBV7-9 and TRBJ1-4, with D perhaps matching TRBD1 (6 bases). Sequenced input: blood. The CDR3 reads CASSPGVEEKLFF. CDR3 DNA: TGTGCCAGCAGCCCAGGGGTGGAGGAAAAACTGTTTTTT. Drawing the rest from reference TRBV7-9 and TRBJ1-4, the complete variable domain is DTGVSQNPRHKITKRGQNVTFRCDPISEHNRLYWYRQTLGQGPEFLTYFQNEAQLEKSRLLSDRFSAERPKGSFSTLEIQRTEQGDSAMYLCASSPGVEEKLFFGSGTQLSVL.